The 2 T cell receptor beta chains below all came from one sample that was sequenced in a study of beta chain features in type 1 diabetes. The isolated RNA, all of it, was reverse transcribed, so expressed TCRB transcripts were what got sequenced. Clones were sequenced by immunoSEQ multiplex PCR, and TCRdb holds only the in-frame ones, with some missing. This table holds around 400,000 clones, around an eighth found once. The source material was naive CD4+ T cells from blood. The receptors come from a man aged 18 to 30 in good health.

This clone occurred a few times. The chain joins TRBV25-1 to TRBJ1-4; unclear D gene. The CDR3 totals 12 residues. The V end lost 6 bases, the J end lost 7 bases, and 9 bases lay between the germline ends. Germline V gene data show CDR1 as MGHDK and CDR2 as SYGVNS. CDR3 in amino acids: CASRWEGEKLFF. The CDR3 nucleotides read TGTGCCAGCAGGTGGGAGGGTGAAAAACTGTTTTTT.

V is TRBV7-8 and J is TRBJ2-3; the D gene is possibly TRBD1 (5 bases). V dropped 4 bases and J dropped 2 bases, with 16 bases sitting between them. CDR1 and CDR2 from the germline V gene are SGHVS and FQNEAQ. The CDR3 is 16 residues long. Written as DNA, the CDR3 is TGTGCCAGCAGCTCGATTGACAGAACTACCACAGATACGCAGTATTTT. Encoded protein: CASSSIDRTTTDTQYF.